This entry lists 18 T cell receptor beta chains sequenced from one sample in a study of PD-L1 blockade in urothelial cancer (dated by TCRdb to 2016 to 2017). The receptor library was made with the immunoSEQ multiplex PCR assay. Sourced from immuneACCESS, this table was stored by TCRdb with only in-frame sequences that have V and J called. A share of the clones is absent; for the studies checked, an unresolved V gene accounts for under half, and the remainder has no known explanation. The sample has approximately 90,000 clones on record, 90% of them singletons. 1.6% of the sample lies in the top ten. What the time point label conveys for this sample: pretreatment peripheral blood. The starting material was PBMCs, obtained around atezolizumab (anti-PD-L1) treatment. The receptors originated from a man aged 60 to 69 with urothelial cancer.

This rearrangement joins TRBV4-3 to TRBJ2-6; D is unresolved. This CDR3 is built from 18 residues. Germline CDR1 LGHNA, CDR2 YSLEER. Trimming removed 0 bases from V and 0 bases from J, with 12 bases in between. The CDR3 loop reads CASSQDGRPPSGANVLTF. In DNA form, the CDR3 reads TGCGCCAGCAGCCAAGATGGCCGTCCCCCCTCTGGGGCCAACGTCCTGACTTTC.

The CDR3 nucleotides read TGTGCCAGCAGCTTTTGGCGGGGCCAGAGTTACAATGAGCAGTTCTTC. It yields the protein CASSFWRGQSYNEQFF. V usage is TRBV5-4 and J usage is TRBJ2-1; maybe TRBD2 (6 bases). The V end lost 2 bases, the J end lost 4 bases, and 16 bases lay between the germline ends. Germline V gene lookup returns CDR1 SGHNT and CDR2 YYREEE (reference sequence). The CDR3 runs to 16 residues.

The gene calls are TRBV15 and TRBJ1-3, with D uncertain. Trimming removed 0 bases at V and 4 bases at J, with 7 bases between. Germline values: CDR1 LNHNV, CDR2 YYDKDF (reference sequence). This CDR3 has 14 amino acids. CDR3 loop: CATSRDQRGNTIYF. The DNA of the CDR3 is TGTGCCACCAGCAGAGATCAACGGGGAAACACCATATATTTT.

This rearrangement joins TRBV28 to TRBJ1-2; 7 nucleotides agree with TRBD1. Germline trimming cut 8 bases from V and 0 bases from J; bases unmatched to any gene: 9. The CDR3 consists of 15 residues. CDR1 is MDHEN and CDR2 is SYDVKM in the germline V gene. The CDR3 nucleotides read TGTGCCAGCCTCACAGGGGCCCGGACTAACTATGGCTACACCTTC. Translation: CASLTGARTNYGYTF.

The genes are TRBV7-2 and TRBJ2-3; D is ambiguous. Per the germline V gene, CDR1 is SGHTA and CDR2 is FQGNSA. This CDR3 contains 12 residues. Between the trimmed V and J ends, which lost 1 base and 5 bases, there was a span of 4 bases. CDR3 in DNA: TGTGCCAGCAGCTTAGGTCGAGATACGCAGTATTTT. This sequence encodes CASSLGRDTQYF.

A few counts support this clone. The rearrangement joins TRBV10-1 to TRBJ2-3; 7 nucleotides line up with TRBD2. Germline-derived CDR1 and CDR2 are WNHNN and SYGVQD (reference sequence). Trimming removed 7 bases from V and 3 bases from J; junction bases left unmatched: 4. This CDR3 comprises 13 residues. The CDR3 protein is CASKGGRTDTQYF. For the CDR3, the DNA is TGCGCCAGCAAGGGAGGGCGAACAGATACGCAGTATTTT.

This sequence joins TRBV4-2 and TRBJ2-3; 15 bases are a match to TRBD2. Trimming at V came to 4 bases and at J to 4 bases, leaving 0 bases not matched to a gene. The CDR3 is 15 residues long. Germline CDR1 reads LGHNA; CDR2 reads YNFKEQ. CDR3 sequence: CASSRTSGGADTQYF. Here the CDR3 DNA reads TGTGCCAGCAGCCGGACTAGCGGGGGGGCAGATACGCAGTATTTT.

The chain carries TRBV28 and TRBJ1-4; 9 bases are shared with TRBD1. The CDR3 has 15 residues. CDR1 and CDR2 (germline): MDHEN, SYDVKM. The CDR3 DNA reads TGTGTCTCGGGTACGGTCGGGACAGGGAATGAAAAACTGTTTTTT. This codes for CVSGTVGTGNEKLFF.

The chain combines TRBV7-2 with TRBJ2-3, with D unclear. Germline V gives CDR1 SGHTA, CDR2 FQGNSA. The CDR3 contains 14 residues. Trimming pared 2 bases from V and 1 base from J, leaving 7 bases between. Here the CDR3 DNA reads TGTGCCAGCAGCTTATTACACGGCACAGATACGCAGTATTTT. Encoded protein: CASSLLHGTDTQYF.

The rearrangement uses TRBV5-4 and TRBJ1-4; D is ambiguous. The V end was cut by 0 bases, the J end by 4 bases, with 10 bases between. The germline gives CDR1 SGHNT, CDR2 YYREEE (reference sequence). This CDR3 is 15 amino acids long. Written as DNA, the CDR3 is TGTGCCAGCAGCTTGGCCGGTTCTTATAATGAAAAACTGTTTTTT. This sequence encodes CASSLAGSYNEKLFF.

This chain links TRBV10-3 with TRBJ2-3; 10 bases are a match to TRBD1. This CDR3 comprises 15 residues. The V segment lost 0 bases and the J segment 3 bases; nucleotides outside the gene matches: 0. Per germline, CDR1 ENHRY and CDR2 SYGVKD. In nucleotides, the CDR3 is TGTGCCATCAGTGAGTCGGACAGGGGGACAGATACGCAGTATTTT. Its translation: CAISESDRGTDTQYF.

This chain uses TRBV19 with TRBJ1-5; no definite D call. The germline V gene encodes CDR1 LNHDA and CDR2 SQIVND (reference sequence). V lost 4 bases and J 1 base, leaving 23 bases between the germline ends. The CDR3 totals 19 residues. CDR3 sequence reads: CASSTKETARIMSNQPQHF. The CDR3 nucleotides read TGTGCCAGTAGTACCAAGGAAACAGCCCGGATAATGAGCAATCAGCCCCAGCATTTT. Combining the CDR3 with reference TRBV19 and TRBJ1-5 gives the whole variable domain DGGITQSPKYLFRKEGQNVTLSCEQNLNHDAMYWYRQDPGQGLRLIYYSQIVNDFQKGDIAEGYSVSREKKESFPLTVTSAQKNPTAFYLCASSTKETARIMSNQPQHFGDGTRLSIL.

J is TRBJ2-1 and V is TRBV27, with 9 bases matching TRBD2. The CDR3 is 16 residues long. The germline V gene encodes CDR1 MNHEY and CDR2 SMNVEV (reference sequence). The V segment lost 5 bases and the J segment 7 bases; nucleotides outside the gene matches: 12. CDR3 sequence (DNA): TGTGCCAGCAGTAATGTAGCGGGAGTAATAGCGAATGAGCAGTTCTTC. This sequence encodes CASSNVAGVIANEQFF.

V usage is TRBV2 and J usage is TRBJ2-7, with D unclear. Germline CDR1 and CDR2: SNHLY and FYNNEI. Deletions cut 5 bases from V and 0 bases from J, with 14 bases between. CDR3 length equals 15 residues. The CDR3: CASSPLATASYEQYF. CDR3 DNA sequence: TGTGCCAGCAGTCCCTTAGCCACTGCCTCCTACGAGCAGTACTTC. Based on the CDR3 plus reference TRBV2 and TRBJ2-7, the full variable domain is EPEVTQTPSHQVTQMGQEVILRCVPISNHLYFYWYRQILGQKVEFLVSFYNNEISEKSEIFDDQFSVERPDGSNFTLKIRSTKLEDSAMYFCASSPLATASYEQYFGPGTRLTVT.

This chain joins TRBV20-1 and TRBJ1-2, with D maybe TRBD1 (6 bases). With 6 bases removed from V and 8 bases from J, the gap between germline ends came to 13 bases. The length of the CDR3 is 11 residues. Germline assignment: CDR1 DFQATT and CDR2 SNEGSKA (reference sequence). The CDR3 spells CSAHGGPGYTF. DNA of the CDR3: TGCAGTGCCCACGGGGGGCCGGGCTACACCTTC.

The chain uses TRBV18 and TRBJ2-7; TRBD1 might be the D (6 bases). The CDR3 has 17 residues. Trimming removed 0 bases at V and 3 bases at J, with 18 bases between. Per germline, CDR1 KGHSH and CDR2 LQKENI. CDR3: CASSPPGSQGRYYEQYF. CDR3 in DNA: TGTGCCAGCTCACCACCGGGTTCACAGGGTCGATACTACGAGCAGTACTTC.

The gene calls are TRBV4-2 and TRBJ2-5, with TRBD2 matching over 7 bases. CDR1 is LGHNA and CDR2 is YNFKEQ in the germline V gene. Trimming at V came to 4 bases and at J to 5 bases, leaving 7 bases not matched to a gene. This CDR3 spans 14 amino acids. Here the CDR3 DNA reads TGTGCCAGCAGCCCCCCGGGGCGGGGGGAGACCCAGTACTTC. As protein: CASSPPGRGETQYF.

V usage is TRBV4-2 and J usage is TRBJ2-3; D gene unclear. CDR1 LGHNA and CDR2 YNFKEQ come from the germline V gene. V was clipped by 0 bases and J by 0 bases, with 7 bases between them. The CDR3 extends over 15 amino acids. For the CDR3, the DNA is TGTGCCAGCAGCCAAGAAGAGAGAAGCACAGATACGCAGTATTTT. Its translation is CASSQEERSTDTQYF.